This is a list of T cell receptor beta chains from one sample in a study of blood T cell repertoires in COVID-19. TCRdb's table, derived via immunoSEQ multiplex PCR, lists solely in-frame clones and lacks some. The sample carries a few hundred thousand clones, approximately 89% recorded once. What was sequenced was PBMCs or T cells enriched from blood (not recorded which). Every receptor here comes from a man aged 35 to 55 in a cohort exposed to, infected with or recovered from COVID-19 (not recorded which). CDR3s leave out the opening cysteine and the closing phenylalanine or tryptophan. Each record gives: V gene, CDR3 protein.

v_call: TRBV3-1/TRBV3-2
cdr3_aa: ASSQVSGQGNSPLH

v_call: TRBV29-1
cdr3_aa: SVTTTLAGEPGELF

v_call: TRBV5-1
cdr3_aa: ASSLAGGLTGELF

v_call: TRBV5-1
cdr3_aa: ASTPGQGAYGYT

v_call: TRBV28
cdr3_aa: ASSLPTGGLRTEAF

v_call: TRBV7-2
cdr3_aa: ASSSQGAANQPQH

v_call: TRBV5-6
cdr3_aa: ASSLAHLNTEAF

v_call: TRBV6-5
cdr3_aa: ASSSRPTTDTQY

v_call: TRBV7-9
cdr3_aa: ASSYGLAQISYEQY

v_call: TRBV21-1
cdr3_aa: ASSESASGSSTGELF

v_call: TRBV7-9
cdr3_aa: ASSLASPSGSLEQY

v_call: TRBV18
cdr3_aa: ASSRTTGETQY

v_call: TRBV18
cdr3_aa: ASSPNWDSLISGGYT

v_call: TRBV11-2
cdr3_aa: ASSLDRAVTEAF

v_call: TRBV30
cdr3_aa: AWSGTSGRATDTQY

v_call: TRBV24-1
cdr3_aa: ATSDPGLATYNEQF

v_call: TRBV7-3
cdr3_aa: ASSLTGAFTGELF